This T cell receptor beta chain was identified in a study of T cells in Graves' hyperthyroidism and ophthalmopathy. Study-wide points: Among thyroid clonotypes expanded above 0.001, most also appeared in blood.

Diagnoses rested on clinical symptoms, serum thyroxine and TRAb, thyroid ultrasound and orbital computed tomography. Turning to this clonotype: The antigen is unknown.

The TCR beta CDR3 regions underwent amplification using RNA transcripts as the source. HTBI primers were the set used in a first-round RT-PCR of the TCR CDR3. Each CDR3 protein gets one entry after TCRdb re-called the multiplex PCR reads with MiXCR. Of about 610,000 distinct CDR3 sequences in the sample, about 15% are singletons; the top ten hold around 4%. CDR1 and CDR2 from the germline V gene are LGHNA and YSLEER. The CDR3 contains 13 residues. V was cut by 0 bases and J by 4 bases, with 7 bases left in between. The sequenced sample was blood. The chain recombines TRBV4-3 with TRBJ2-7; D gene ambiguous. The TCR was taken from a woman aged 40-49 years with Graves' ophthalmopathy. The CDR3 nucleotides read TGCGCCAGCAGCCAAGAACCGGGTTACGAGCAGTACTTC. Translated, it gives CASSQEPGYEQYF.